The next 11 T cell receptor beta chains were all read from a single sample in a study of blood T cell repertoires in COVID-19. The assay was immunoSEQ multiplex PCR, and TCRdb's table has in-frame clones only and misses some. The sample holds around 250,000 clones, 70% to 90% seen once. Sample: PBMCs or T cells enriched from blood (not recorded which). The origin of the receptors is a woman in her forties or fifties who had been exposed to COVID-19.

This clone came up once. The chain couples TRBV29-1 to TRBJ1-1; D unresolved. Trimming stripped 4 bases from V and 0 bases from J, with 9 bases between. CDR3 length: 13 residues. Germline values: CDR1 SQVTM, CDR2 ANQGSEA. The CDR3 DNA reads TGCAGCGTTGGGCACAACATGAACACTGAAGCTTTCTTT. Amino acid sequence: CSVGHNMNTEAFF. The whole variable domain, filled in from reference TRBV29-1 and TRBJ1-1, reads SAVISQKPSRDICQRGTSLTIQCQVDSQVTMMFWYRQQPGQSLTLIATANQGSEATYESGFVIDKFPISRPNLTFSTLTVSNMSPEDSSIYLCSVGHNMNTEAFFGQGTRLTVV.

This chain joins TRBV21-1 and TRBJ1-3. TRBV21-1 is tagged as a pseudogene. This CDR3 has 18 amino acids. The CDR3 spells CASSLPGRRTNSGNTIYF. The CDR3 nucleotides read TGTGCCAGCAGCCTCCCCGGGAGAAGGACTAACTCTGGAAACACCATATATTTT.

This chain connects TRBV15 to TRBJ1-1; 7 bases fit TRBD1. With V trimmed by 5 bases and J by 4 bases, 4 bases remained unmatched. CDR1 is LNHNV and CDR2 is YYDKDF in the germline V gene (reference sequence). The CDR3 contains 13 residues. CDR3: CATSLQGLTEAFF. DNA of the CDR3: TGTGCCACCAGCTTACAGGGGCTCACTGAAGCTTTCTTT.

For the CDR3, the DNA is TGTGCCAGCACCCCTACAGGGAGATTTAATGAGCAGTTCTTC. Translation: CASTPTGRFNEQFF. The chain combines TRBV28 with TRBJ2-1, with D perhaps TRBD1 (6 bases). The V end lost 7 bases, the J end lost 7 bases, and 17 bases lay between the germline ends. Looked up from germline, CDR1 is MDHEN and CDR2 is SYDVKM. CDR3 length equals 14 residues.

The V gene is TRBV29-1, the J gene TRBJ2-4, with D uncertain. Germline loops: CDR1 SQVTM, CDR2 ANQGSEA. Trimming cost V 0 bases and J 1 base, with 4 bases left between them. CDR3 length: 13 amino acids. In nucleotides, the CDR3 is TGCAGCGTTGAAGACAGGGCCAAAAACATTCAGTACTTC. It is translated as CSVEDRAKNIQYF.

This rearrangement joins TRBV10-3 to TRBJ2-1; D perhaps matches TRBD1 (6 bases). CDR1 ENHRY and CDR2 SYGVKD come from the germline V gene. The CDR3 sequence is 15 residues long. The germline V and J ends were trimmed by 8 bases and 2 bases, with 16 bases remaining between them. CDR3 protein: CAIQNRAQAYNEQFF. Here the CDR3 DNA reads TGTGCCATCCAAAACAGGGCGCAAGCCTACAATGAGCAGTTCTTC.

The chain has TRBV5-1 and TRBJ1-1; TRBD1 is a possible D gene (5 bases). V lost 2 bases and J 4 bases, leaving 15 bases between the germline ends. In germline, CDR1 is SGHRS, CDR2 YFSETQ. CDR3 size: 15 residues. The CDR3 nucleotides read TGCGCCAGCAGCTTAGTTAGGGGATTCGGCACTGAAGCTTTCTTT. This codes for CASSLVRGFGTEAFF.

J is TRBJ1-2 and V is TRBV29-1, with TRBD1 matching 11 bases. J lost 11 bases, V lost 1 base, and 6 bases had no gene match. CDR3 size: 13 residues. The V gene's germline CDR1 is SQVTM and CDR2 ANQGSEA. The chain's CDR3 is CSVEVDRGRGYTF. In DNA, the CDR3 is TGCAGCGTTGAAGTGGACAGGGGGCGAGGATACACCTTC.

The chain uses TRBV11-2 and TRBJ2-1; D not certain. CDR1 is SGHAT and CDR2 is FQNNGV in the germline V gene. Deletions cut 3 bases from V and 4 bases from J, with 7 bases between. The CDR3 runs to 13 residues. The CDR3 spells CASSFPPYNEQFF. The CDR3 coding sequence is TGTGCCAGCAGCTTTCCCCCTTACAATGAGCAGTTCTTC.

The rearrangement links TRBV7-9 to TRBJ1-1, with 7 bases aligning to TRBD1. Germline values: CDR1 SEHNR, CDR2 FQNEAQ (reference sequence). The CDR3 extends over 11 amino acids. V lost 6 bases to trimming and J lost 7 bases; unmatched junction nucleotides: 2. CDR3 bases: TGTGCCAGCAGGGGACAGCTTGAAGCTTTCTTT. It codes for CASRGQLEAFF.

V gene TRBV30 combines with J gene TRBJ2-5; possibly TRBD2 for D (5 bases). The CDR3 consists of 15 residues. Germline V gene lookup returns CDR1 GTSNPN and CDR2 SVGIG (reference sequence). V lost 0 bases, J lost 4 bases, and 15 bases lay in between. Here the CDR3 reads CAWSVPGGSAETQYF. CDR3 sequence (DNA): TGTGCCTGGAGTGTACCGGGCGGGTCCGCAGAGACCCAGTACTTC.